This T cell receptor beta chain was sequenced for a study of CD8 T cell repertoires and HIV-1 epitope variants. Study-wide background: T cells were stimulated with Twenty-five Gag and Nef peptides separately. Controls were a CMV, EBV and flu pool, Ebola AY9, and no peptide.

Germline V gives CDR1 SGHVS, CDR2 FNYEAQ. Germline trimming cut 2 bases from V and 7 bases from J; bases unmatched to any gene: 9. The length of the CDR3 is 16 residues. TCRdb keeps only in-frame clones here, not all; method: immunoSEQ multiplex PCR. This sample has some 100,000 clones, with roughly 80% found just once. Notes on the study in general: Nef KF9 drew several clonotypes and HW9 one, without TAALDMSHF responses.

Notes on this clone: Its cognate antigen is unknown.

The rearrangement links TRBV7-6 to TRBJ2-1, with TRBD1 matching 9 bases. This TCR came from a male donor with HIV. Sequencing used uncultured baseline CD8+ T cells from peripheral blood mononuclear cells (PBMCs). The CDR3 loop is CASSLSPGTGLNEQFF. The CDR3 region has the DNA TGTGCCAGCAGCTTATCACCCGGGACAGGGTTAAATGAGCAGTTCTTC. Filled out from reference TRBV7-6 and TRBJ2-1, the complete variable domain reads GAGVSQSPRYKVTKRGQDVALRCDPISGHVSLYWYRQALGQGPEFLTYFNYEAQQDKSGLPNDRFSAERPEGSISTLTIQRTEQRDSAMYRCASSLSPGTGLNEQFFGPGTRLTVL.